Sequencing of this TCR beta chain was carried out in a study of OX40 agonist ivuxolimab in advanced cancers. A note on the overall study: Ivuxolimab was a fully human IgG2 agonistic monoclonal antibody targeting the costimulatory receptor OX40 (CD134). Partial responses were achieved by three dose-escalation patients, of whom one had hepatocellular carcinoma and two had cutaneous melanoma. The paper describes the monotherapy dose-escalation part (N ≈ 49 patients) of the phase I trial of ivuxolimab. Peripheral TCRbeta sequencing aimed to test whether ivuxolimab altered TCR sequence diversity and caused clonal T-cell expansion. Patients were allowed to have had prior anti-PD-1, anti-PD-L1 or anti-CTLA-4 therapy, and roughly two fifths of the dose-escalation patients had been treated with checkpoint inhibitors. Intravenous ivuxolimab was administered to patients every 2 weeks at six dose levels: 0.01, 0.1, 0.3, 1.5, 3 and 10 mg/kg. The dose-escalation cohort was 82.7% male with a mean age of 60 years, ranging from about 20 to 85. Of the roughly 52 dose-escalation patients, hepatocellular carcinoma was present in 19, melanoma in around 15, renal cell carcinoma in 9 and head and neck cancer in 9. What the authors observed across the whole study: Low levels of normalized T-cell clonal expansion were also seen in some nonresponding patients. The antigen specificity of the peripheral T cells that underwent clonal expansion was not determined. After ivuxolimab, more expanded clones were found on average in CD8+ T cells than in CD4+ T cells. In the 0.1-3.0 mg/kg groups, partial responders had among the lowest normalized peripheral clonal expansion, particularly in CD8+ T cells. At doses from 0.1 to 3.0 mg/kg, clonal expansion was seen in both CD4+ and CD8+ blood T cells between baseline and week 6.

To sequence the TCRbeta CDR3 region, genomic DNA was isolated from the sorted cells. The immunoSEQ Assay was used for sequencing of TCRbeta CDR3 regions. Drawn from immuneACCESS, this table holds only the in-frame rearrangements with V and J called that TCRdb kept. Clones are partly lost; checked studies trace under half to an unresolved V gene and leave the rest unexplained. This sample lists some 63,000 clones; 84% were detected once. In total, the top ten clones hold more than 25% of the sample. As to this clone: This receptor's antigen is unknown. The record has no base qualities; no much larger clone is one base away.

Based on the germline V gene, the CDR1 and CDR2 sequences are SGHVS and FNYEAQ. Taken from cysteine to phenylalanine, the CDR3 has 17 residues. Only the CDR3 region is kept as DNA, spanning 51 bases read in frame from base 1. Trimming leaves V shorter by 4 bases and J shorter by 4 bases, with the junction holding 12 bases beyond the gene matches. The trial excluded patients who had a history of autoimmune disease or who were on systemic immunosuppression. Peripheral blood for TCR sequencing was drawn from every dose cohort at baseline, at cycle 4 day 1 and at cycle 7 day 1. The samples were taken from a phase I, first-in-human, multicenter, open-label dose-escalation trial of ivuxolimab. Adults with locally advanced or metastatic melanoma, renal cell, hepatocellular, or head and neck squamous cell carcinoma were enrolled in the trial. Before TCR sequencing, CD4+ and CD8+ T cells were separately sorted from peripheral blood.

The chain is encoded by TRBV7-6 joined to TRBJ2-3; 9 middle bases align to TRBD2. The sequencing here drew on CD4+ or CD8+ T cells sorted from blood, taken in a trial of the OX40 agonist ivuxolimab. The clonotype was recovered from an adult with an advanced solid tumor such as melanoma, head and neck, liver or kidney cancer. The DNA is as follows: TGTGCCAGCAGCTACCGGCTGGGCGGGGGGGTCTCAGATACGCAGTATTTT. This gives the protein CASSYRLGGGVSDTQYF.